Below are 29 T cell receptor beta chains sequenced from a single sample in a study of T cells in Graves' hyperthyroidism and ophthalmopathy. Amplified TCR beta CDR3 regions derived from RNA transcripts. The HTBI primer set drove a first-round RT-PCR of the TCR CDR3. TCRdb analysed the multiplex PCR reads with MiXCR anew, one entry per CDR3 protein. This sample yields 450,000 to 650,000 distinct CDR3 sequences, of which roughly 15% are seen a single time; roughly 15% belongs to the top ten. Source material: blood. The receptor source for this set is a woman aged 18-29 years with Graves' ophthalmopathy.

This clonotype has a handful of counts. The J gene is TRBJ2-1, the V gene TRBV10-3, with D possibly TRBD2 on 6 matching bases. V shed 8 bases and J shed 10 bases, with 27 bases lying between them. This CDR3 contains 16 residues. Germline V gene data show CDR1 as ENHRY and CDR2 as SYGVKD. CDR3 sequence reads: CAISPTSIEGGGEQFF. The CDR3, as DNA: TGTGCCATCTCACCAACGTCTATTGAGGGAGGAGGAGAGCAGTTCTTC.

This clonotype was seen at least ten times. This rearrangement joins TRBV27 to TRBJ2-1; no definite D call. The CDR3 is made up of 12 amino acids. The ends were cut back, 5 bases at V and 6 bases at J, with 8 bases in the middle. Germline V gene sequence: CDR1 MNHEY, CDR2 SMNVEV (reference sequence). In DNA form, the CDR3 reads TGTGCCAGCAGTACCCTCCGCAATGAGCAGTTCTTC. This translates into CASSTLRNEQFF.

This clonotype was observed many times. The chain links TRBV12-3 or TRBV12-4 to TRBJ2-7, with D hard to call. The CDR3 is 15 residues long. Trimming shortened V by 5 bases and J by 3 bases, and 17 bases separated the two germline ends. The CDR3: CASSRSAPALYEQYF. CDR3 nucleotides: TGTGCCAGCAGTCGGTCCGCCCCAGCCCTCTACGAGCAGTACTTC.

This clonotype was seen at least ten times. The chain uses TRBV4-1 and TRBJ1-1, with a tentative D call TRBD1 (5 bases). The CDR3 extends over 13 amino acids. Germline-derived CDR1 and CDR2 are MGHRA and YSYEKL. The V gene lost 0 bases and the J gene lost 11 bases, with 13 bases spanning the gap. CDR3 DNA: TGCGCCAGCAGCCAAGAAGGACGGGGGTGGGCTTTCTTT. Encoded protein: CASSQEGRGWAFF.

V and J are TRBV3-1 and TRBJ2-5, with 8 bases lining up with TRBD2. The CDR3 covers 15 residues. With V trimmed by 4 bases and J by 5 bases, 9 bases remained unmatched. Germline CDR1 and CDR2: LGHDT and YNNKEL (reference sequence). The CDR3 nucleotides are TGTGCCAGCAGCCCCATCGGGGGGGCGTATGAGACCCAGTACTTC. It encodes CASSPIGGAYETQYF.

V usage is TRBV9 and J usage is TRBJ2-1; D is uncertain. CDR1 is SGDLS and CDR2 is YYNGEE in the germline V gene. The CDR3 totals 15 residues. With 0 bases removed from V and 0 bases from J, the gap between germline ends came to 7 bases. The CDR3 nucleotides are TGTGCCAGCAGCGTAGTCGGGTACTCCTACAATGAGCAGTTCTTC. Translated: CASSVVGYSYNEQFF.

This clonotype has just a few counts. This rearrangement joins TRBV20-1 to TRBJ2-3, with D perhaps TRBD2 (7 bases). V was clipped by 2 bases and J by 0 bases, with 15 bases between them. CDR1 DFQATT and CDR2 SNEGSKA come from the germline V gene (reference sequence). The CDR3 length is 16 residues. The CDR3 spells CSARPPRGGSTDTQYF. CDR3 DNA: TGCAGTGCTAGACCCCCAAGGGGGGGTAGCACAGATACGCAGTATTTT.

In this sample, this clonotype turned up many times. The rearrangement uses TRBV5-1 and TRBJ2-3; D remains unclear. From germline, CDR1 is SGHRS and CDR2 YFSETQ. This CDR3 has 13 amino acids. Trimming stripped 5 bases from V and 6 bases from J, with 13 bases between. CDR3: CASRVAGSDTQYF. The CDR3 DNA follows: TGCGCCAGCAGGGTGGCAGGATCGGATACGCAGTATTTT.

This chain uses TRBV6-2 or TRBV6-3 with TRBJ2-3, with TRBD2 identical over 10 bases. With 5 bases clipped from V and 8 bases from J, the junction kept 13 bases outside the gene matches. Germline V gene sequence: CDR1 MNHEY, CDR2 SVGEGT. The CDR3 has 16 amino acids. The CDR3 DNA is TGTGCCAGCAGTGGGGGAATGCCTAGCGGGAGTCCTACGCAGTATTTT. Encoded protein: CASSGGMPSGSPTQYF.

This clonotype was recorded at least ten times. The chain carries TRBV27 and TRBJ1-1; perhaps TRBD1 as D (5 bases). Trimming took off 7 bases at V and 1 base at J, with 13 bases between the two ends. The CDR3 runs to 14 residues. Germline CDR1 is MNHEY and CDR2 is SMNVEV (reference sequence). CDR3 region: CASNPTGGNTEAFF. The CDR3 coding sequence is TGTGCCAGCAACCCGACCGGGGGGAACACTGAAGCTTTCTTT.

This clonotype was observed a few times. The rearrangement links TRBV6-1 to TRBJ2-1, with D unresolved. The CDR3 is made up of 12 amino acids. V lost 9 bases to trimming and J lost 4 bases, with 10 bases between them. The germline CDR1 and CDR2 sequences are MNHNS and SASEGT. CDR3 DNA sequence: TGTGCCAGGTTGAGATGGTACAATGAGCAGTTCTTC. Protein product: CARLRWYNEQFF.

The sample holds many counts of this clonotype. This chain links TRBV7-8 with TRBJ1-1; D uncertain. The CDR3 runs 14 residues. Germline V gene sequence: CDR1 SGHVS, CDR2 FQNEAQ. Trimming cost V 5 bases and J 6 bases, with 16 bases left between them. The DNA of the CDR3 is TGTGCCAGCAGCCAATTCGACCGTGGCGCTGAAGCTTTCTTT. Its translation is CASSQFDRGAEAFF.

This clonotype appeared many times. V and J are TRBV28 and TRBJ1-1; no definite D call. There are 13 residues in the CDR3. Germline CDR1 reads MDHEN; CDR2 reads SYDVKM. Deletions cut 3 bases from V and 4 bases from J, with 9 bases between. The CDR3 loop is CASSFLDSTEAFF. The CDR3 nucleotides read TGTGCCAGCAGTTTCCTGGATTCCACTGAAGCTTTCTTT.

This clonotype was seen many times. At one end the junction does not follow the germline gene, possibly because of a read error. The chain joins TRBV3-1 to TRBJ1-5; maybe TRBD1 (6 bases). The length of the CDR3 is 13 residues. The germline V gene has CDR1 LGHDT and CDR2 YNNKEL (reference sequence). CDR3 bases: TGTGCCAGCAGCCAACAGACAGGTCAGGCCCAGCATTTT. Encoded protein: CASSQQTGQAQHF. The full variable domain, its missing parts supplied by reference TRBV3-1 and TRBJ1-5, is DTAVSQTPKYLVTQMGNDKSIKCEQNLGHDTMYWYKQDSKKFLKIMFSYNNKELIINETVPNRFSPKSPDKAHLNLHINSLELGDSAVYFCASSQQTGQAQHFGDGTRLSIL.

This clonotype was observed at least ten times. The chain has TRBV27 and TRBJ2-3; D might be TRBD1 (6 bases). Trimming removed 6 bases at V and 3 bases at J, with 10 bases between. Germline V gene data show CDR1 as MNHEY and CDR2 as SMNVEV (reference sequence). This CDR3 is 13 amino acids long. In DNA, the CDR3 is TGTGCCAGCAGACAGGGTGAGACAGATACGCAGTATTTT. It translates to CASRQGETDTQYF.

This clonotype was observed many times. CDR3 sequence (DNA): TGTGCCAGCAGTTTGAAGGATTTCAGGGTTCAGCCCCAGCATTTT. This encodes CASSLKDFRVQPQHF. The chain joins TRBV28 to TRBJ1-5; TRBD1 might be the D (5 bases). Germline V gene data show CDR1 as MDHEN and CDR2 as SYDVKM. This CDR3 is built from 15 residues. V lost 3 bases to trimming and J lost 6 bases, with 15 bases between them.

The gene calls are TRBV27 and TRBJ2-2; D ambiguous. The CDR3 is made up of 12 amino acids. Deletions cut 8 bases from V and 4 bases from J, with 8 bases between. Germline V CDR1 and CDR2: MNHEY, SMNVEV (reference sequence). The CDR3 DNA is TGTGCCAGCGCGAGATCCACCGGGGAGCTGTTTTTT. As protein: CASARSTGELFF.

The rearrangement links TRBV6-1 to TRBJ2-3; tentative D call: TRBD2 (6 bases). The V gene lost 8 bases and the J gene lost 4 bases, with 19 bases spanning the gap. The CDR3 totals 15 residues. Germline CDR1 is MNHNS and CDR2 is SASEGT. CDR3 loop: CASSPLGRFADTQYF. The CDR3 DNA reads as TGTGCCAGCTCTCCCTTGGGGAGGTTCGCAGATACGCAGTATTTT.

This clonotype was detected a few times. V is TRBV4-2 and J is TRBJ2-7; 12 nucleotides match TRBD1. CDR1 is LGHNA and CDR2 is YNFKEQ in the germline V gene. The CDR3 consists of 16 residues. J lost 6 bases, V lost 0 bases, and 6 bases had no gene match. CDR3 amino acids: CASSQDPGQGAVEQYF. The CDR3 coding sequence is TGTGCCAGCAGCCAAGACCCGGGACAGGGGGCGGTCGAGCAGTACTTC.

In this sample, this clonotype turned up a few times. V gene TRBV29-1 combines with J gene TRBJ2-1; TRBD1 might be the D (5 bases). Deletions cut 3 bases from V and 8 bases from J, with 8 bases between. The CDR3 is made up of 11 amino acids. The germline V gene encodes CDR1 SQVTM and CDR2 ANQGSEA. CDR3 loop: CSVEQGYEQFF. Here the CDR3 DNA reads TGCAGCGTTGAGCAGGGATATGAGCAGTTCTTC.

This clonotype has a handful of counts. The chain employs TRBV20-1 and TRBJ2-3, with 10 nucleotides matching TRBD2. CDR3 size: 16 residues. The germline CDR1 and CDR2 sequences are DFQATT and SNEGSKA (reference sequence). Trimming at V came to 1 base and at J to 3 bases, leaving 7 bases not matched to a gene. The CDR3 DNA sequence: TGCAGTGCTAGAGTCTCGAATAGCGGGGGGACAGATACGCAGTATTTT. Protein sequence: CSARVSNSGGTDTQYF.

This clonotype was found many times. V and J are TRBV7-2 and TRBJ2-7; D not certain. Looked up from germline, CDR1 is SGHTA and CDR2 is FQGNSA. This CDR3 has 15 residues. With 0 bases removed from V and 6 bases from J, the gap between germline ends came to 15 bases. The CDR3 loop is CASSLALGNSGEQYF. Here the CDR3 DNA reads TGTGCCAGCAGCTTAGCTTTAGGGAACTCTGGCGAGCAGTACTTC.

This clonotype was observed at least ten times. The genes are TRBV4-2 and TRBJ2-1; a weak D match, TRBD2 (6 bases). This CDR3 contains 13 residues. Germline V lookup: CDR1 LGHNA, CDR2 YNFKEQ. V lost 3 bases and J lost 8, with 11 bases in between. CDR3 bases: TGTGCCAGCAGCCACCAACCGGGAGATGAGCAGTTCTTC. Its protein is CASSHQPGDEQFF.

This clonotype was counted at least ten times. The chain couples TRBV28 to TRBJ2-7, with D maybe TRBD2 (6 bases). Germline V CDR1 and CDR2: MDHEN, SYDVKM. The CDR3 is 16 residues long. With 5 bases removed from V and 0 bases from J, the gap between germline ends came to 17 bases. The CDR3 DNA reads as TGTGCCAGCAGTAATCCGGGACTCTTCATCTCCTACGAGCAGTACTTC. Translating it yields CASSNPGLFISYEQYF.

This clonotype was seen at least ten times. The gene calls are TRBV11-2 and TRBJ2-1; D gene unclear. Germline CDR1 reads SGHAT; CDR2 reads FQNNGV. The CDR3 has 13 amino acids. Trimming stripped 4 bases from V and 4 bases from J, with 8 bases between. The CDR3 spells CASSSQSYNEQFF. The CDR3 nucleotides read TGTGCCAGCAGCTCCCAGTCTTACAATGAGCAGTTCTTC.

This clonotype has at least ten counts. The gene calls are TRBV7-9 and TRBJ1-5; no reliable D call. Germline assignment: CDR1 SEHNR and CDR2 FQNEAQ (reference sequence). The CDR3 runs 15 residues. V lost 1 base to trimming and J lost 1 base, with 8 bases between them. CDR3 region: CASSLGRSSNQPQHF. The CDR3, as DNA: TGTGCCAGCAGCTTAGGCAGGAGCAGCAATCAGCCCCAGCATTTT.

Many counts were recorded for this clonotype. V gene TRBV10-3 combines with J gene TRBJ2-1; 12 bases fit TRBD2. The CDR3 has 18 amino acids. The V and J ends lost 9 bases and 8 bases, in that order; junction bases with no gene match: 20. The germline V gene has CDR1 ENHRY and CDR2 SYGVKD. The CDR3 bases are TGTGCCATTTCTACTCTACACCGACTAGCGGGAGATGGGCATGAGCAGTTCTTC. Its protein product is CAISTLHRLAGDGHEQFF.

This clonotype was picked up many times. The gene calls are TRBV3-1 and TRBJ2-1; 9 positions agree with TRBD2. Germline-derived CDR1 and CDR2 are LGHDT and YNNKEL (reference sequence). Losses at the gene ends were 0 bases for V and 10 bases for J; bases not matched to a gene: 10. This CDR3 contains 16 residues. The DNA for the CDR3 is TGTGCCAGCAGCCAAGAAGGGGGACTAGCAAGAGGAGAGCAGTTCTTC. Its translation: CASSQEGGLARGEQFF.

In its sample, this clonotype was seen many times. V gene TRBV20-1 combines with J gene TRBJ2-7, with a tentative D call TRBD1 (5 bases). V shed 0 bases and J shed 4 bases, with 10 bases lying between them. Germline CDR1 DFQATT, CDR2 SNEGSKA (reference sequence). The CDR3 consists of 13 residues. This chain's CDR3 is CSAREGLVYEQYF. CDR3 nucleotide sequence: TGCAGTGCTAGAGAGGGGCTAGTGTACGAGCAGTACTTC.